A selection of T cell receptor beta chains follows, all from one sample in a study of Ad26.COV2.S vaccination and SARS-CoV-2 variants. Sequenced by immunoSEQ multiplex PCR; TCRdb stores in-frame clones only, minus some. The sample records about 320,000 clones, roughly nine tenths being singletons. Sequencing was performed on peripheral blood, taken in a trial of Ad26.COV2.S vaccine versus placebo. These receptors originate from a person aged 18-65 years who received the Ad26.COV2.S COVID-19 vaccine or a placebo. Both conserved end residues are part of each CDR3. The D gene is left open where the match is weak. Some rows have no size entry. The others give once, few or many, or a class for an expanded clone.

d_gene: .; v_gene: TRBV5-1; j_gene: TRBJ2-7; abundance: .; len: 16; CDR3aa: CASSLGPAGSSYEQYF
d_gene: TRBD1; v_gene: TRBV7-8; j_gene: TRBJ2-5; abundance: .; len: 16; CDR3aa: CASSLEGRGIMETQYF
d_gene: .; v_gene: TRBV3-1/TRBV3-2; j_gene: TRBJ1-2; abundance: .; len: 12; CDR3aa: CASRGANYGYTF
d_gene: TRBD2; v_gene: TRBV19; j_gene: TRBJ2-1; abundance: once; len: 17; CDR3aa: CASSSRLAGRLYNEQFF
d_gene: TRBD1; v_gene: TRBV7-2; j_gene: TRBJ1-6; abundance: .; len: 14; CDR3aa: CASSLGQGDSPLHF
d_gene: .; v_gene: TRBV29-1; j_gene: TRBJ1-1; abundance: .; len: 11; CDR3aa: CSVVMNTEAFF
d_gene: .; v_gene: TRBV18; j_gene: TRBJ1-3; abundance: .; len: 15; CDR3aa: CASSPGQHSGNTIYF
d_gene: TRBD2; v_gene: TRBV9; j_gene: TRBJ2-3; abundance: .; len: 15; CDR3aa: CASSVGGTSSHTQYF
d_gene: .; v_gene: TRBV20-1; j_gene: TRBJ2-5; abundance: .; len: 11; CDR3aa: CSGRTQETQYF
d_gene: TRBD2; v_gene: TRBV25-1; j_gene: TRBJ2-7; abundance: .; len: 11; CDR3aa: CASSGGGGQYF
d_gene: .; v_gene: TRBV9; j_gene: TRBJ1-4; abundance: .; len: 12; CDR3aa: CASSGAEGKLFF
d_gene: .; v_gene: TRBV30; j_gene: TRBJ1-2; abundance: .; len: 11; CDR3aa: CAFTGFRGYTF
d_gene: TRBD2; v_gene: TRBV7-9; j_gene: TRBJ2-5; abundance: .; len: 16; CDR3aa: CASSFVPGLVPGTQYF
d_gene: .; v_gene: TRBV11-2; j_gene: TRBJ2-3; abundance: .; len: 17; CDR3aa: CASGRGAHLTTTDTQYF
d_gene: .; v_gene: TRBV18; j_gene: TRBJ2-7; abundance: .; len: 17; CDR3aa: CASSPPSTGTAGYEQYF
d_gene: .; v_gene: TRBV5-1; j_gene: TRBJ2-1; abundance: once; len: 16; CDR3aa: CASSLASNPSDNEQFF
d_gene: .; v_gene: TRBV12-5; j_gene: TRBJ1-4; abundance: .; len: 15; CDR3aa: CASGSQGLGNEKLFF
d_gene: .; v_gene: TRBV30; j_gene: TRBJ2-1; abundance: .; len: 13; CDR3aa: CASEAGLGNEQFF
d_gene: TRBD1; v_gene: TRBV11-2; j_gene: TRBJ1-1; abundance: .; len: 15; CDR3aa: CASSLAGTGTTEAFF
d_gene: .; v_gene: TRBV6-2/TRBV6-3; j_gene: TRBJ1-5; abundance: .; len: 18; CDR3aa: CASSFSPRDGYSNQPQHF
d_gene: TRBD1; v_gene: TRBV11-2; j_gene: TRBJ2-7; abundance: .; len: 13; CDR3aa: CASSARQGYEQYF
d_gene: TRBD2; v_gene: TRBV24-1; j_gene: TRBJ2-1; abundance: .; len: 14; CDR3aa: CATSNSGGTNEQFF
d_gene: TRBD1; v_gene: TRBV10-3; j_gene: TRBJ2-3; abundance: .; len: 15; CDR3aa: CAIRRQGGSTDTQYF
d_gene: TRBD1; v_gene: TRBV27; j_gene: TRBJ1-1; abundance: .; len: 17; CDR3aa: CASSSTWTGGLDTEAFF
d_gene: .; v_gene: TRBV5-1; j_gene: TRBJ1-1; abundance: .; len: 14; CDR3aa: CASSLWEGNTEAFF
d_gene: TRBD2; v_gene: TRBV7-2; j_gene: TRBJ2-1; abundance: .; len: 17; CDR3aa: CASSLARTSGVGNEQFF
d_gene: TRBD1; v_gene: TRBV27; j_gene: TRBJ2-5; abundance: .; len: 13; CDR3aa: CARGQTNKETQYF
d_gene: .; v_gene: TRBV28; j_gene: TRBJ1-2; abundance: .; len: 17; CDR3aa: CASSLSGADLPNYGYTF
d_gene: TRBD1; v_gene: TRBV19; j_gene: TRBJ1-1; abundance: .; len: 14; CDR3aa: CASSRTGGDTEAFF
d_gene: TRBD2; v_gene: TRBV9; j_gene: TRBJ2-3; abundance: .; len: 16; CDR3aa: CASSGPGLADTDTQYF
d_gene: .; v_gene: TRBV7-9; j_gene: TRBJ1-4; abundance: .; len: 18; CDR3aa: CATTPGPGDEGTNEKLFF
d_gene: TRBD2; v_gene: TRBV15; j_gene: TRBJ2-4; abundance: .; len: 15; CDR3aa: CATSMLGGYGNIQYF
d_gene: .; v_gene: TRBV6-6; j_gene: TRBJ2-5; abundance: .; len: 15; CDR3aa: CASNRRARSQETQYF
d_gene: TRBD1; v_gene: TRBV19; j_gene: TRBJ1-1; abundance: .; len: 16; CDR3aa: CASSIDAGTGPTEAFF
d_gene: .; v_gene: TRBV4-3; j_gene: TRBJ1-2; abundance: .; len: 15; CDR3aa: CASSQERGIFYGYTF
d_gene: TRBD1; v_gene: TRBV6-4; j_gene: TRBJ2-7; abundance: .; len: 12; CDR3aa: CASSVVLGQVRF
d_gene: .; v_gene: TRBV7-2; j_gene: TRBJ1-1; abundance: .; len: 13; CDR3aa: CASSLDRAQEAFF
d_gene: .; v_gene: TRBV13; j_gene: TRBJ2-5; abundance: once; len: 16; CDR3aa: CASSTPQGGDMETQYF
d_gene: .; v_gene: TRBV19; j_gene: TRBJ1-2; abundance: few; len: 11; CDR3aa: CASSLGDGYTF
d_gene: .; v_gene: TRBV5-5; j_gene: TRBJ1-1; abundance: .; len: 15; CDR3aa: CASKRDALDGTEAFF
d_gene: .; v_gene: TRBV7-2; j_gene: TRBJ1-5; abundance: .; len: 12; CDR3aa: CASRQPNQPQHF
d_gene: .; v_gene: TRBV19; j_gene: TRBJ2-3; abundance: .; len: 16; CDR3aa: CASSMGTGVRTDTQYF
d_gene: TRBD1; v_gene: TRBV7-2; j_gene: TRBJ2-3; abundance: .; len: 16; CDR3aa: CASSLDRTGASDTQYF
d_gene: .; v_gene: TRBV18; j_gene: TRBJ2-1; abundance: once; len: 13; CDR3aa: CASSLDLADEQFF
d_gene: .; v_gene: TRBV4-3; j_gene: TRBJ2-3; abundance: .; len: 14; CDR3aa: CASSQGGPMDTQYF
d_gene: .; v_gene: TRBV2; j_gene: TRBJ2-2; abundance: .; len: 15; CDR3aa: CASSVRRENTGELFF
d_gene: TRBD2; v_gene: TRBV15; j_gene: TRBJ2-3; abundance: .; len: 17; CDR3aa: CATSRAGLAVITDTQYF
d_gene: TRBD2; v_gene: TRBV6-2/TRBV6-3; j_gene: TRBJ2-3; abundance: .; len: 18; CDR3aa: CASSYGLVAGGSTDTQYF
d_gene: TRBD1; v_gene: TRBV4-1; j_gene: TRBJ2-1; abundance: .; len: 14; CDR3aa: CASSQVTGGWEQFF
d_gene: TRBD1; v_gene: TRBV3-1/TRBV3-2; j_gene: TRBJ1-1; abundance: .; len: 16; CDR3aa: CASSHYRGPLGTEAFF
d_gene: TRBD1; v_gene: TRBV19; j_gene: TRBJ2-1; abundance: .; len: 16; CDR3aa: CASSLLGTGKANEQFF
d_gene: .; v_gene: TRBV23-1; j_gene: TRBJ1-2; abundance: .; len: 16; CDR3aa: CASSQVVGPANYGYTF
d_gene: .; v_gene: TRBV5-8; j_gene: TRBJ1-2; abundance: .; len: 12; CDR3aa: CASSSRSYGYTF
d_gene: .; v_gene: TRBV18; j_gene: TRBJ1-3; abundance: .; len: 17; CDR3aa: CASSPRTRVSSGNTIYF
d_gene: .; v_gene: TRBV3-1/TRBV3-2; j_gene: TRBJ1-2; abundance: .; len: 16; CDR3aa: CASSQAIRQGNYGYTF
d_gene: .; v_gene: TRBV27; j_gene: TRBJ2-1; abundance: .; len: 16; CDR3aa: CASSLDSDILYNEQFF
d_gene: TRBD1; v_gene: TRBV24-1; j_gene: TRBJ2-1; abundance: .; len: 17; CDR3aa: CATSDLPGQGRVNEQFF
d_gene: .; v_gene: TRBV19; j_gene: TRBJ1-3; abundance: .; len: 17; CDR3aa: CASSTRISTGIQNTIYF
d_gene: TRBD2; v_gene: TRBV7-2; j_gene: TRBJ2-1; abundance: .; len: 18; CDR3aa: CASSLSGTSGGAWDEQFF
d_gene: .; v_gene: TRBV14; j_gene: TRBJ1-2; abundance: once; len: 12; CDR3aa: CASSQANTGYTF